The entry below gives a single T cell receptor (beta chain) sequence along with its context. V gave up 3 bases and J gave up 3 bases, with 9 bases separating them. Germline CDR1 LNHDA, CDR2 SQIVND (reference sequence). CDR3 length equals 15 residues. This PCR relied on a set of 60 Vbeta primers and 13 Jbeta primers. TCRdb keeps only in-frame clones here, not all; method: immunoSEQ multiplex PCR. The data hold approximately 160,000 clones, with around four fifths observed a single time. These data originate in a study of cytomegalovirus exposure and HLA in healthy donors. Sequenced: PBMCs. This receptor was taken from a man aged 45-65 years in good health and CMV-seropositive. V usage is TRBV19 and J usage is TRBJ1-6; D is undetermined. Here the CDR3 reads CASSMEPSYNSPLHF. Here the CDR3 DNA reads TGTGCCAGTAGTATGGAGCCGAGCTATAATTCACCCCTCCACTTT.